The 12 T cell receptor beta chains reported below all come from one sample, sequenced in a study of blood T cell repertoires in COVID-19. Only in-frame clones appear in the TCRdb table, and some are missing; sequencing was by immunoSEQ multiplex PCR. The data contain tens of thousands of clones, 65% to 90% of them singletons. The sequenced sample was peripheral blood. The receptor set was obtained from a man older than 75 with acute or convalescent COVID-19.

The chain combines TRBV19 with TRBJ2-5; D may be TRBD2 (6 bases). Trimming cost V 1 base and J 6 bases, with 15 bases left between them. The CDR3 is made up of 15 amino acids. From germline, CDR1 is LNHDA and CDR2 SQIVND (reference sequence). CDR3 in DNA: TGTGCCAGTAGTATAGGTGGACTATTGCATCAGACCCAGTACTTC. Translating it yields CASSIGGLLHQTQYF. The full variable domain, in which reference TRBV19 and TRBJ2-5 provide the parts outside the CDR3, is DGGITQSPKYLFRKEGQNVTLSCEQNLNHDAMYWYRQDPGQGLRLIYYSQIVNDFQKGDIAEGYSVSREKKESFPLTVTSAQKNPTAFYLCASSIGGLLHQTQYFGPGTRLLVL.

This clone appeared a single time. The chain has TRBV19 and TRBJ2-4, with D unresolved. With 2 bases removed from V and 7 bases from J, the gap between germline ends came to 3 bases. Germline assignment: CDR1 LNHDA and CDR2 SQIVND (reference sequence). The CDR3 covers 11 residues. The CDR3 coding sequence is TGTGCCAGTAGTATAAGCAACATTCAGTACTTC. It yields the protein CASSISNIQYF.

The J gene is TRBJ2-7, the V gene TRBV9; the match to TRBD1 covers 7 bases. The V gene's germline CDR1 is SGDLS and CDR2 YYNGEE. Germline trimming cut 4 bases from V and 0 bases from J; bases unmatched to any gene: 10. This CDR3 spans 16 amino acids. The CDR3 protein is CASSPQAGTASYEQYF. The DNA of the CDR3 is TGTGCCAGCAGCCCTCAGGCCGGGACAGCCTCCTACGAGCAGTACTTC.

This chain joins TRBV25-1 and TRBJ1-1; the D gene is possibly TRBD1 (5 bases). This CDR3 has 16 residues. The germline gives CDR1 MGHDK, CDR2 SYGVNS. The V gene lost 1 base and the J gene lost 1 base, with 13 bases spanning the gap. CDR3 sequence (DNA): TGTGCCAGCAGTGAATGGGGGGGACCCCGGAACACTGAAGCTTTCTTT. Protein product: CASSEWGGPRNTEAFF. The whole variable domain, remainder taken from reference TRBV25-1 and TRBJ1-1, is EADIYQTPRYLVIGTGKKITLECSQTMGHDKMYWYQQDPGMELHLIHYSYGVNSTEKGDLSSESTVSRIRTEHFPLTLESARPSHTSQYLCASSEWGGPRNTEAFFGQGTRLTVV.

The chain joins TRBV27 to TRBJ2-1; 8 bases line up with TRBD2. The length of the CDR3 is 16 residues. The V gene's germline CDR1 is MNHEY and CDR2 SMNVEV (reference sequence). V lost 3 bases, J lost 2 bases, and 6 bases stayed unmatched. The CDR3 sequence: CASSFSGTSPYNEQFF. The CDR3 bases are TGTGCCAGCAGTTTTTCCGGGACTAGTCCCTACAATGAGCAGTTCTTC.

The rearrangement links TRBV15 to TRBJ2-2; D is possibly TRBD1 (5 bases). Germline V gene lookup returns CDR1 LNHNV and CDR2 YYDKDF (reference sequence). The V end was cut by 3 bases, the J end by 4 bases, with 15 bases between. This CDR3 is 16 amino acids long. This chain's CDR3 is CATSSKGNLGTGELFF. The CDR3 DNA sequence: TGTGCCACCAGCAGCAAGGGGAATCTGGGCACCGGGGAGCTGTTTTTT.

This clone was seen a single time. For the CDR3, the DNA is TGTGCCAGCAGCATAGCGGGAGGCCGAGAAGAGACCCAGTACTTC. This sequence encodes CASSIAGGREETQYF. The chain recombines TRBV3-1 (or the pseudogene TRBV3-2) with TRBJ2-5; 10 positions match TRBD2. Germline CDR1 and CDR2: LGHDT and YNNKEL (reference sequence). J was trimmed by 3 bases and V by 5 bases; bases with no gene match: 6. There are 15 residues in the CDR3.

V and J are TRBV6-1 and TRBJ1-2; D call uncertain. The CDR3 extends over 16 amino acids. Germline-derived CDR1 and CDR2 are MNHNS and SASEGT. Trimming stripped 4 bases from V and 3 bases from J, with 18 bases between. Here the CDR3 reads CASSGNRRTLDYGYTF. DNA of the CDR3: TGTGCCAGCAGTGGAAATCGACGTACACTAGACTATGGCTACACCTTC.

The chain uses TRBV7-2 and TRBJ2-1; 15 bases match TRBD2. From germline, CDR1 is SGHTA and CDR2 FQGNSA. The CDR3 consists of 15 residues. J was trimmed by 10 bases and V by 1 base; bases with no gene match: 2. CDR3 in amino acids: CASSLEGTSGREQFF. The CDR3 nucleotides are TGTGCCAGCAGCTTAGAAGGGACTAGCGGGAGGGAGCAGTTCTTC.

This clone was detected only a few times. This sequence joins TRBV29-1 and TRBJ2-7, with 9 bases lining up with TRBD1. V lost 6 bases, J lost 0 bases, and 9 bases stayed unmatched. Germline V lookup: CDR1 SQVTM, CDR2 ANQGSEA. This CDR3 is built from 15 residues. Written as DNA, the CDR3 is TGCAGCGTATCGACAGGGGGAAGGAGCTCCTACGAGCAGTACTTC. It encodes CSVSTGGRSSYEQYF.

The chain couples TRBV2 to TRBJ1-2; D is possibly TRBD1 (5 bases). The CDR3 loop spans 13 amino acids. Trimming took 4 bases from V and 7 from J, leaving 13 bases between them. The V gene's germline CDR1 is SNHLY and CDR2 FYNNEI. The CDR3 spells CASSVYRGGGYTF. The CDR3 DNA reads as TGTGCCAGCAGTGTTTATCGGGGGGGTGGCTACACCTTC.

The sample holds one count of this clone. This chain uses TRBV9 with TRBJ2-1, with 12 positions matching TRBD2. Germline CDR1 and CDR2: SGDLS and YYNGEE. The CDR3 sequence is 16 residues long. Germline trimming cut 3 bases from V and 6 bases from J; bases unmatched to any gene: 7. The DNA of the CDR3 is TGTGCCAGCAGCGCCGCCGGGACTAGCGGGCCCAATGAGCAGTTCTTC. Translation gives CASSAAGTSGPNEQFF.